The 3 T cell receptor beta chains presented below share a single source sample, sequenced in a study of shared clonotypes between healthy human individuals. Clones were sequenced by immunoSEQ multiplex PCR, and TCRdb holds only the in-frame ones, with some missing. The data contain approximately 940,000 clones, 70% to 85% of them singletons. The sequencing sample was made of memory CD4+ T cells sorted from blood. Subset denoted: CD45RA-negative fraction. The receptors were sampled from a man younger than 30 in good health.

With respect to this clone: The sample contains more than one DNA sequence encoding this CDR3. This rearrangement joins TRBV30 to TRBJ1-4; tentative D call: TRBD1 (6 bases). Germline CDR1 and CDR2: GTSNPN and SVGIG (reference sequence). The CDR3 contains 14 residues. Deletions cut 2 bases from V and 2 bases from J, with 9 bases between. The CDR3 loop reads CAWSRGGTNEKLFF. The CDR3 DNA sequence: TGTGCCTGGAGTAGAGGGGGGACTAATGAAAAACTGTTTTTT.

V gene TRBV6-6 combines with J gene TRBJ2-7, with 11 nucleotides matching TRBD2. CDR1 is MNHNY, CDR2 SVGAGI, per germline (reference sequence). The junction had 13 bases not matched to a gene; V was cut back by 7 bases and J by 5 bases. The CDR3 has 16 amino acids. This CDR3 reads CASNSLRLAGIHEQYF. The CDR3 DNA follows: TGTGCCAGCAACTCCCTACGACTAGCGGGAATCCACGAGCAGTACTTC.

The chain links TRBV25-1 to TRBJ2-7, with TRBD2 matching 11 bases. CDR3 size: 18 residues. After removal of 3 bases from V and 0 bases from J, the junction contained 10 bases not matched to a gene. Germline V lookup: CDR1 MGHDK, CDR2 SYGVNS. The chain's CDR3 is CASSEPGTSGKSSYEQYF. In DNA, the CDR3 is TGTGCCAGCAGTGAGCCCGGGACTAGCGGAAAAAGCTCCTACGAGCAGTACTTC.